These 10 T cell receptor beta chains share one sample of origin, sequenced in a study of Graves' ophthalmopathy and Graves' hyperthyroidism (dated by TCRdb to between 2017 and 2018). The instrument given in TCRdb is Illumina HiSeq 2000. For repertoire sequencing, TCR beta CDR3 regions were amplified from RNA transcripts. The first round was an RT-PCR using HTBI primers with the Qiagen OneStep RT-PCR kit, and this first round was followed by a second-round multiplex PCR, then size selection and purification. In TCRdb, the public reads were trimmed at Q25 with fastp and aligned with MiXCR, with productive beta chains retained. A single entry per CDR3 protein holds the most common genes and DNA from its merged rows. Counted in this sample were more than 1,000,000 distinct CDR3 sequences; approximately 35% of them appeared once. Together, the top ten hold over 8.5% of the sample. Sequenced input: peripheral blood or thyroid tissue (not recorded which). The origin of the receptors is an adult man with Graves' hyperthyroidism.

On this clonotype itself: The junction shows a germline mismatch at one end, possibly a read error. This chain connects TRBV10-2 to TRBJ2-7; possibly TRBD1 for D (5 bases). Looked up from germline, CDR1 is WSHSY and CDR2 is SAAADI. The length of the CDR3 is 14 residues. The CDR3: CASSLSDTWAEQYF. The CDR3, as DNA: TGTGCCAGCAGTTTATCGGACACCTGGGCCGAGCAGTACTTC.

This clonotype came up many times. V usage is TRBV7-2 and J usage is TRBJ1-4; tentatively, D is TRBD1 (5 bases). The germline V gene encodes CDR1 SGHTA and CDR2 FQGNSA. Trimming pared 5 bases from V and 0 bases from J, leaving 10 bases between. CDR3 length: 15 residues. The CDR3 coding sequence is TGTGCCAGCAGCACCGCAGGGACAACTAATGAAAAACTGTTTTTT. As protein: CASSTAGTTNEKLFF.

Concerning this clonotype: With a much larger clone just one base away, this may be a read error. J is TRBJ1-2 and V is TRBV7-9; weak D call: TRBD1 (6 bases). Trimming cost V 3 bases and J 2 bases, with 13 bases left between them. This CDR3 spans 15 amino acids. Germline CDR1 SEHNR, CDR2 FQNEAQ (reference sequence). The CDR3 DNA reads TGTGCCAGCAGCTTGACAGGAAAACTAAACTATGGCTACACCTTC. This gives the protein CASSLTGKLNYGYTF. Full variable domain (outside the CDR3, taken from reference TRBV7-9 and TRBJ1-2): DTGVSQNPRHKITKRGQNVTFRCDPISEHNRLYWYRQTLGQGPEFLTYFQNEAQLEKSRLLSDRFSAERPKGSFSTLEIQRTEQGDSAMYLCASSLTGKLNYGYTFGSGTRLTVV.

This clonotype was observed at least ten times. The CDR3 bases are TGTGCCAGTAGTACGCCTGGGGTTGAAGCTTTCTTT. This encodes CASSTPGVEAFF. The gene calls are TRBV19 and TRBJ1-1; no clear D. Germline values: CDR1 LNHDA, CDR2 SQIVND (reference sequence). The CDR3 sequence is 12 residues long. V was trimmed by 4 bases and J by 7 bases, leaving 10 bases between them.

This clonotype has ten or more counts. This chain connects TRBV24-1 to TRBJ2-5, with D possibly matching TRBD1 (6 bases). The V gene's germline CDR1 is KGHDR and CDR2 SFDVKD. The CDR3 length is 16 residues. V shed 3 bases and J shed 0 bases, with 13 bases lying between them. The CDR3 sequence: CATSDTLTGNQETQYF. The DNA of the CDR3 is TGTGCCACCAGTGATACGCTCACAGGGAACCAAGAGACCCAGTACTTC.

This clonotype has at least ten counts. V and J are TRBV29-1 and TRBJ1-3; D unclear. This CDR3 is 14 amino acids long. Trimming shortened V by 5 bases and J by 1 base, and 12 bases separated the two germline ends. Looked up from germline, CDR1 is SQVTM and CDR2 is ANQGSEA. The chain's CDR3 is CSVSGQPSGNTIYF. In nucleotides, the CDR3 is TGCAGCGTTAGCGGCCAGCCGTCTGGAAACACCATATATTTT.

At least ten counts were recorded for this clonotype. The CDR3, as DNA: TGTGCCACCAGCGGTCGGGAGTTAGCGGGAGGACACACCGGGGAGCTGTTTTTT. This sequence encodes CATSGRELAGGHTGELFF. This chain uses TRBV24-1 with TRBJ2-2; 10 bases map to TRBD2. Trimming cost V 7 bases and J 3 bases; bases outside gene matches: 13. Per the germline V gene, CDR1 is KGHDR and CDR2 is SFDVKD. There are 18 residues in the CDR3.

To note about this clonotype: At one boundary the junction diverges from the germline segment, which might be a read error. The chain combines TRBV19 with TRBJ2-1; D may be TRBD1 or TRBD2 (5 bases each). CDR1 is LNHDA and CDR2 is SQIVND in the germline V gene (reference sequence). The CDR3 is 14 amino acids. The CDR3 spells CASSPWGSQNDQFF. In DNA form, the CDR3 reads TGTGCCAGTAGTCCCTGGGGGAGTCAAAATGATCAGTTCTTC.

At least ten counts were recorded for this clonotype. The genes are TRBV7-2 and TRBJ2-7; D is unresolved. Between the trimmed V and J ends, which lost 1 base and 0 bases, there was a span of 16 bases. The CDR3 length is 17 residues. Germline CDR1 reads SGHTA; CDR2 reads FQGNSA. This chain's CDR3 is CASSLGLGRWVSYEQYF. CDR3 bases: TGTGCCAGCAGCTTAGGGCTCGGGCGGTGGGTCTCCTACGAGCAGTACTTC.

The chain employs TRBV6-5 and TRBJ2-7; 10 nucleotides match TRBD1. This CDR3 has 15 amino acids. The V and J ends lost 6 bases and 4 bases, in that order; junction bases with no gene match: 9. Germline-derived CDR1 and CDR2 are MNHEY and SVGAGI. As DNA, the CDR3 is TGTGCCAGCAGCCAGGACAGGGGGATCGTATACGAGCAGTACTTC. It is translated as CASSQDRGIVYEQYF.